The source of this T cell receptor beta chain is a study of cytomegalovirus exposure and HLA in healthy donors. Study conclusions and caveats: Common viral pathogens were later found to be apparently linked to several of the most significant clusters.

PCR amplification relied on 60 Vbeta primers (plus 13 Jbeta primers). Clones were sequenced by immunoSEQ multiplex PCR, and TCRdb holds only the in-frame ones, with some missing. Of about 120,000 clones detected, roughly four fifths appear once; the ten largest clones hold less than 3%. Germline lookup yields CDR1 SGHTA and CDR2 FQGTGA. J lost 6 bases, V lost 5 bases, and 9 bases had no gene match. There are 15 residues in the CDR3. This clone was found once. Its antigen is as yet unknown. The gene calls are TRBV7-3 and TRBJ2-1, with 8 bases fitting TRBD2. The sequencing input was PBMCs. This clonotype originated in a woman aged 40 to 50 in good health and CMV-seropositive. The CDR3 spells CASSRVRGAINEQFF. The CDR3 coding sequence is TGTGCCAGCAGCCGCGTGCGGGGGGCTATCAATGAGCAGTTCTTC.